This T cell receptor (beta chain) was retrieved from a study of cytomegalovirus exposure and HLA in healthy donors. CDR1 KGHSH and CDR2 LQKENI come from the germline V gene. The CDR3 spans 18 residues. Between the trimmed V and J ends, which lost 2 bases and 0 bases, there was a span of 17 bases. The PCR was carried out with 60 Vbeta primers and 13 Jbeta primers. Sequencing used immunoSEQ multiplex PCR; TCRdb keeps in-frame clones, though not all of them. Altogether about 160,000 clones are present, approximately 72% being singletons, with the ten largest covering around 2.1%. This chain joins TRBV18 and TRBJ1-5; D gene unclear. The sequenced material came from PBMCs. The source is a female donor in good health and CMV-seronegative. Here the CDR3 reads CASSPSYSGYYSNQPQHF. The CDR3 nucleotides read TGTGCCAGCTCACCAAGCTATTCGGGTTATTATAGCAATCAGCCCCAGCATTTT.